This TCR beta chain emerged from a study of blood T cell repertoires in COVID-19 (dated by TCRdb to between 2020 and 2021). Turning to the overall study: Samples from collaborators originated in the United States, Italy and Spain and spanned both the acute and convalescent phases of COVID-19. The samples were drawn from the first 160 participants of the ongoing ImmuneRACE study and from 1,254 subjects provided by 6 global collaborators. Deeply sampled blood TCRbeta repertoires from subjects exposed to, actively infected with, or recovered from COVID-19 were included in the dataset. A de-identified subject ID, COVID-19 status, age in years and sex were almost always included in the sample metadata. The prospective study material was composed of cDNA or gDNA derived from T cells, B-cell-depleted T cells, or PBMCs. HLA class I and class II types, where available, came from metadata supplied by the sample provider rather than from assay-based typing. A freely available public database, intended as a resource for researchers studying the immune response to SARS-CoV-2, is where the repertoires were released.

TCRbeta CDR3 regions were amplified from genomic DNA using the immunoSEQ Assay, a bias-controlled multiplex PCR. The original methods were these. The number of nucleated cells in each sample was estimated by amplification of reference gene primers within the assay. To quantify the absolute abundance of each unique TCRbeta CDR3 rearrangement, sequence reads were collapsed and filtered. For each sample, productive Simpson clonality was calculated by taking the square root of Simpson's diversity index across productive rearrangements. Drawn from immuneACCESS, this table holds only the in-frame rearrangements with V and J called that TCRdb kept. Clones are partly lost; checked studies trace under half to an unresolved V gene and leave the rest unexplained. That table gives V, J and clone size, and the DNA gave D and trimming. This sample holds about 55,000 clones; around 84% were observed only once. The top ten clones comprise about 14% of the sample.

Compared with germline, V lacks 5 bases and J lacks 2 bases; bases without a gene match: 6. CDR3 length: 15 amino acids, cysteine to phenylalanine. Just the 45-base CDR3 DNA is kept, in frame starting at base 1. CDR1 and CDR2 are drawn from the germline V gene: SGHVS, FNYEAQ. With regard to this clone: Its specific antigen is unknown. The record has no base qualities; no much larger clone is one base away.

Whole blood was collected in K2EDTA tubes by collaborating institutions according to the institutions' own protocols. For TCRbeta analysis, collaborator samples were shipped as frozen whole blood, as isolated PBMCs, or as DNA extracted from either sample type. What the study reported, not specific to this receptor: Clinical and demographic metadata were provided uncurated, with the amount varying by source and participant.

The receptor comes from a man aged 65 to 79 with acute or convalescent COVID-19. Here the chain combines TRBV7-6 and TRBJ2-1; 7 junctional bases match TRBD1. Material: peripheral blood. The DNA reads TGTGCCAGCAGCGCGCAGGACAGGACCTACAATGAGCAGTTCTTC. Its protein is CASSAQDRTYNEQFF. Reference TRBV7-6 and TRBJ2-1 genes cover what lies past the CDR3, so the full variable domain is GAGVSQSPRYKVTKRGQDVALRCDPISGHVSLYWYRQALGQGPEFLTYFNYEAQQDKSGLPNDRFSAERPEGSISTLTIQRTEQRDSAMYRCASSAQDRTYNEQFFGPGTRLTVL.